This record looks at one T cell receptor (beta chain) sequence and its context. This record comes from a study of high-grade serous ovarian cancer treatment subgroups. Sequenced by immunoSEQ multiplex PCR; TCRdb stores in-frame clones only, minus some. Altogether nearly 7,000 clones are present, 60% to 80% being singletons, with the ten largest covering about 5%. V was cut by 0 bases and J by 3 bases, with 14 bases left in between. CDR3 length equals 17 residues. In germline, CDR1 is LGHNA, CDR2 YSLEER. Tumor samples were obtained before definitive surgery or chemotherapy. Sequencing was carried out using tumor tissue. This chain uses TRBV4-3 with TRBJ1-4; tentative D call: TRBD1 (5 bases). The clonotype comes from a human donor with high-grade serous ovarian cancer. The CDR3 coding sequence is TGCGCCAGCAGCCAAGACTGGGGAAGGGGAGCTAATGAAAAACTGTTTTTT. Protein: CASSQDWGRGANEKLFF.